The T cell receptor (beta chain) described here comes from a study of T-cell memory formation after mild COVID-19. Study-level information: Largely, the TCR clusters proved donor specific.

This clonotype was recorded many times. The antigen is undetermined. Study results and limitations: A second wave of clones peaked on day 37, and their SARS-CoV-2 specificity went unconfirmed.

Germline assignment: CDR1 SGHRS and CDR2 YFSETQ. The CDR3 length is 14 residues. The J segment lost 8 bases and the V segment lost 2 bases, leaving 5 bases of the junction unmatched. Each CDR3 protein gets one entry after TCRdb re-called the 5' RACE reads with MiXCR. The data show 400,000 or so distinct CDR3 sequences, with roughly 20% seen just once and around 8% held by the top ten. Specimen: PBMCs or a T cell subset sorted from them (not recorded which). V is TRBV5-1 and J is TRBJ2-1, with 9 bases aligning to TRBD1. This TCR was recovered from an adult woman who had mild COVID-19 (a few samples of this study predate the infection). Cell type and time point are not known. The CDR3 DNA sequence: TGCGCCAGCAGCTTAGGGACAGGGAGAGATGAGCAGTTCTTC. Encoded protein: CASSLGTGRDEQFF.